A single sample is the source of the 17 T cell receptor beta chains below, sequenced in a study of blood T cell repertoires in COVID-19. Repertoires were generated with immunoSEQ multiplex PCR, while TCRdb's copy carries only in-frame clones and drops some. The sample has 170,000 or so clones, 80% to 90% seen once; the top ten hold 1.5% to 2%. The sequenced sample consisted of peripheral blood. These TCRs come from a man younger than 35 who had recovered from COVID-19.

The chain carries TRBV4-3 and TRBJ2-3; 7 bases agree with TRBD1. J gave up 4 bases and V 0 bases, and 4 bases lay outside the gene matches. CDR3 size: 15 residues. The germline CDR1 and CDR2 sequences are LGHNA and YSLEER. The CDR3 region is CASSQEGGVADTQYF. The CDR3 DNA follows: TGCGCCAGCAGCCAAGAAGGGGGCGTGGCAGATACGCAGTATTTT.

This chain joins TRBV3-1 (or the pseudogene TRBV3-2) and TRBJ2-1, with 11 bases aligning to TRBD2. V shed 0 bases, J shed 6 bases, and the junction held 10 bases outside the gene matches. The germline CDR1 and CDR2 sequences are LGHDT and YNNKEL (reference sequence). This CDR3 has 18 amino acids. This CDR3 is CASSQEFWGSGRANEQFF. DNA of the CDR3: TGTGCCAGCAGCCAAGAATTTTGGGGTAGCGGGAGGGCCAATGAGCAGTTCTTC.

The chain carries TRBV18 and TRBJ1-2; D is perhaps TRBD1 (6 bases). Germline CDR1 and CDR2: KGHSH and LQKENI. The CDR3 loop spans 14 amino acids. V gave up 3 bases and J gave up 6 bases, with 14 bases separating them. Here the CDR3 DNA reads TGTGCCAGCTCACCGCTCCGGGACACCGATGGCTACACCTTC. Protein: CASSPLRDTDGYTF.

This clone showed up just once. Compared with germline, one end of the junction differs, possibly owing to a read error. The CDR3 protein is CASSLRLAAHQETQYF. DNA for the CDR3: TGTGCTAGCAGCTTACGTCTAGCGGCACACCAAGAGACCCAGTACTTC. The chain combines TRBV7-7 with TRBJ2-5; 7 bases line up with TRBD2. Germline CDR1 and CDR2: SSHAT and FNYEAQ (reference sequence). The CDR3 runs to 16 residues.

V gene TRBV30 combines with J gene TRBJ1-2; 8 bases match TRBD1. The CDR3 extends over 17 amino acids. J lost 1 base, V lost 4 bases, and 14 bases had no gene match. Germline CDR1 GTSNPN, CDR2 SVGIG (reference sequence). The CDR3 DNA is TGTGCCTGGATGAGGAGGGGGGACAGGCAACTTAACTATGGCTACACCTTC. It encodes CAWMRRGDRQLNYGYTF.

The genes are TRBV29-1 and TRBJ2-7; D possibly corresponds to TRBD2 (5 bases). Germline V gene sequence: CDR1 SQVTM, CDR2 ANQGSEA. The CDR3 runs to 12 residues. V was pared by 6 bases and J by 0 bases, with 9 bases between. The chain's CDR3 is CSVAGLSYEQYF. The CDR3 DNA reads TGCAGCGTCGCAGGACTCTCCTACGAGCAGTACTTC.

The rearrangement joins TRBV10-3 to TRBJ2-7; 7 bases match TRBD2. In germline, CDR1 is ENHRY, CDR2 SYGVKD. After removal of 6 bases from V and 8 bases from J, the junction contained 10 bases not matched to a gene. The CDR3 loop spans 13 amino acids. The CDR3 protein is CAIRETSSAQQYF. The CDR3 DNA follows: TGTGCCATCAGGGAGACTAGCTCCGCACAGCAGTACTTC.

CDR3 DNA: TGCGCCAGCAGCCAAGGAAGAGCGGGAGGGCCAGATACGCAGTATTTT. Amino acid sequence: CASSQGRAGGPDTQYF. The chain recombines TRBV4-3 with TRBJ2-3, with 10 positions matching TRBD2. The CDR3 loop spans 16 amino acids. Germline V gene data show CDR1 as LGHNA and CDR2 as YSLEER. V trimming: 1 base; J trimming: 4 bases; junction bases outside the gene matches: 5.

The chain has TRBV7-3 and TRBJ1-1; 7 bases align to TRBD1. The ends lost 0 bases at V and 7 bases at J; junction bases unmatched: 5. CDR3 length: 14 residues. Germline CDR1 is SGHTA and CDR2 is FQGTGA. The CDR3 DNA sequence: TGTGCCAGCAGCTTAACCGGGACAGCCAGTGAAGCTTTCTTT. This codes for CASSLTGTASEAFF.

This chain links TRBV30 with TRBJ2-1; D gene uncertain. Trimming took off 4 bases at V and 4 bases at J, with 8 bases between the two ends. This CDR3 comprises 12 residues. Germline CDR1 is GTSNPN and CDR2 is SVGIG (reference sequence). The CDR3 here is CAWKREYNEQFF. CDR3 bases: TGTGCCTGGAAGCGAGAGTACAATGAGCAGTTCTTC. Filled out from reference TRBV30 and TRBJ2-1, the complete variable domain reads SQTIHQWPATLVQPVGSPLSLECTVEGTSNPNLYWYRQAAGRGLQLLFYSVGIGQISSEVPQNLSASRPQDRQFILSSKKLLLSDSGFYLCAWKREYNEQFFGPGTRLTVL.

This chain joins TRBV7-8 and TRBJ2-7; 7 bases are shared with TRBD2. V gave up 5 bases and J gave up 7 bases; unmatched junction bases: 11. The CDR3 has 14 amino acids. CDR1 and CDR2 from the germline V gene are SGHVS and FQNEAQ. The CDR3 region is CASSRASGSWEQYF. The CDR3 DNA sequence: TGTGCCAGCAGCCGGGCTAGCGGTAGTTGGGAGCAGTACTTC.

The chain couples TRBV13 to TRBJ1-4, with unresolved D. The germline gives CDR1 PRHDT, CDR2 FYEKMQ (reference sequence). CDR3 length: 13 residues. Between the trimmed V and J ends, which lost 2 bases and 8 bases, there was a span of 9 bases. The CDR3 spells CASSLSRREKLFF. CDR3 bases: TGTGCCAGCAGCTTAAGCAGGAGGGAAAAACTGTTTTTT.

The chain joins TRBV28 to TRBJ2-3, with D perhaps matching TRBD2 (5 bases). CDR3 size: 16 residues. V was trimmed by 5 bases and J by 3 bases, leaving 18 bases between them. Germline V gives CDR1 MDHEN, CDR2 SYDVKM. The CDR3 DNA reads as TGTGCCAGCAGTGCCCTAGCTTTTCACGGGACAGATACGCAGTATTTT. This gives the protein CASSALAFHGTDTQYF.

The chain has TRBV30 and TRBJ2-1; TRBD2 matches at 13 bases. With 2 bases clipped from V and 8 bases from J, the junction kept 6 bases outside the gene matches. The CDR3 totals 15 residues. The V gene's germline CDR1 is GTSNPN and CDR2 SVGIG (reference sequence). CDR3 sequence: CAWSWTSGREHEQFF. The CDR3 region has the DNA TGTGCCTGGAGTTGGACTAGCGGGAGAGAGCATGAGCAGTTCTTC.

This chain connects TRBV19 to TRBJ2-2; 7 bases agree with TRBD1. V dropped 9 bases and J dropped 11; count of bases not matched to a gene: 6. The V gene's germline CDR1 is LNHDA and CDR2 SQIVND (reference sequence). The CDR3 is 11 residues long. The CDR3, as DNA: TGTGCCAGCAAAACAGGGGTAGAGCTGTTTTTT. It specifies CASKTGVELFF.

This chain connects TRBV7-2 to TRBJ1-5; no definite D call. Trimming stripped 1 base from V and 0 bases from J, with 7 bases between. Germline V CDR1 and CDR2: SGHTA, FQGNSA. The CDR3 is 15 amino acids. The CDR3 nucleotides are TGTGCCAGCAGCTTAGGAGAGTATAGCAATCAGCCCCAGCATTTT. Its protein is CASSLGEYSNQPQHF.

This clone was detected a few times. The chain recombines TRBV4-1 with TRBJ2-7, with TRBD2 matching 7 bases. V shed 0 bases, J shed 5 bases, and the junction held 4 bases outside the gene matches. The germline V gene encodes CDR1 MGHRA and CDR2 YSYEKL. The CDR3 has 14 amino acids. The CDR3 region has the DNA TGCGCCAGCAGCCAAGATCCTGCGGGGGACGAGCAGTACTTC. This codes for CASSQDPAGDEQYF.